This T cell receptor beta chain was captured by sequencing in a study of T cells after yellow fever vaccination. Whole-study findings and limits: Contaminants from the bulk population, in the form of abundant clonotypes, could be found in FACS-sorted repertoires.

Generation of TCR cDNA used 5'RACE template switching (which added a universal primer site and UMIs). MiXCR, run by TCRdb on the 5' RACE reads, gives a single entry per CDR3 protein. The sample lists hundreds of thousands of distinct CDR3 sequences; 9% to 15% were seen once. This CDR3 has 14 residues. The V and J ends lost 5 bases and 6 bases respectively, with 13 bases between them. Germline V gene lookup returns CDR1 MDHEN and CDR2 SYDVKM. Notes on this clonotype: The antigen remains undetermined.

This specimen consisted of PBMCs, obtained on the day of the yellow fever booster vaccination. This rearrangement joins TRBV28 to TRBJ1-4; D gene unclear. The source of this sequence is a man aged 25 to 40 who received the YFV17D yellow fever vaccine. CDR3 nucleotide sequence: TGTGCCAGCAGTCCGTCGGGGTTGGATGAAAAACTGTTTTTT. This codes for CASSPSGLDEKLFF.